The 20 T cell receptor beta chains below come from one sample, sequenced in a study of blood T cell repertoires in COVID-19. TCRdb's table, derived via immunoSEQ multiplex PCR, lists solely in-frame clones and lacks some. The sample yields 20,000 to 25,000 clones, about 78% seen once. The sequencing input was peripheral blood. Every receptor here comes from a man aged 60-69 years with active COVID-19.

The sample holds one count of this clone. This rearrangement joins TRBV5-4 to TRBJ2-2; D ambiguous. With 9 bases removed from V and 4 bases from J, the gap between germline ends came to 7 bases. The CDR3 runs 11 residues. Looked up from germline, CDR1 is SGHNT and CDR2 is YYREEE (reference sequence). DNA of the CDR3: TGTGCCACACTCGGCACCGGGGAGCTGTTTTTT. Its protein is CATLGTGELFF. Full variable domain (remainder filled in from reference TRBV5-4 and TRBJ2-2): ETGVTQSPTHLIKTRGQQVTLRCSSQSGHNTVSWYQQALGQGPQFIFQYYREEENGRGNFPPRFSGLQFPNYSSELNVNALELDDSALYLCATLGTGELFFGEGSRLTVL.

This clone has at least ten counts. The chain joins TRBV7-6 to TRBJ2-1; 10 nucleotides agree with TRBD2. The V segment lost 2 bases and the J segment 8 bases; nucleotides outside the gene matches: 6. The length of the CDR3 is 15 residues. Per the germline V gene, CDR1 is SGHVS and CDR2 is FNYEAQ. The CDR3 nucleotides are TGTGCCAGCAGCTTATCTAGCGGGAGTAGCTATGAGCAGTTCTTC. The encoded protein is CASSLSSGSSYEQFF. The variable domain in full, with the rest retrieved from reference TRBV7-6 and TRBJ2-1, is GAGVSQSPRYKVTKRGQDVALRCDPISGHVSLYWYRQALGQGPEFLTYFNYEAQQDKSGLPNDRFSAERPEGSISTLTIQRTEQRDSAMYRCASSLSSGSSYEQFFGPGTRLTVL.

The chain couples TRBV7-2 to TRBJ2-5; 7 bases fit TRBD2. This CDR3 region has 14 residues. The V and J ends lost 5 bases and 5 bases, in that order; junction bases with no gene match: 8. Germline assignment: CDR1 SGHTA and CDR2 FQGNSA. CDR3 amino acids: CASSLLREGETQYF. In nucleotides, the CDR3 is TGTGCCAGCAGCCTCTTGAGGGAGGGGGAGACCCAGTACTTC.

The rearrangement joins TRBV19 to TRBJ1-2; TRBD1 matches 8 bases. In germline, CDR1 is LNHDA, CDR2 SQIVND (reference sequence). CDR3 size: 14 residues. V gave up 4 bases and J gave up 2 bases; unmatched junction bases: 3. CDR3 region: CASSTQGANYGYTF. CDR3 bases: TGTGCCAGTAGTACTCAGGGGGCGAACTATGGCTACACCTTC. The variable domain in full, with the rest retrieved from reference TRBV19 and TRBJ1-2, is DGGITQSPKYLFRKEGQNVTLSCEQNLNHDAMYWYRQDPGQGLRLIYYSQIVNDFQKGDIAEGYSVSREKKESFPLTVTSAQKNPTAFYLCASSTQGANYGYTFGSGTRLTVV.

The genes are TRBV6-5 and TRBJ2-7; TRBD1 agrees at 9 bases. Germline values: CDR1 MNHEY, CDR2 SVGAGI. This CDR3 spans 15 amino acids. V lost 6 bases, J lost 2 bases, and 8 bases stayed unmatched. The CDR3 DNA reads as TGTGCCAGCAGGTCCCCGGGACAGGGCACCTACGAGCAGTACTTC. It specifies CASRSPGQGTYEQYF.

This sequence joins TRBV18 and TRBJ2-7; D is possibly TRBD1 (6 bases). Germline loops: CDR1 KGHSH, CDR2 LQKENI. The CDR3 contains 14 residues. V dropped 2 bases and J dropped 2 bases, with 10 bases sitting between them. CDR3 in DNA: TGTGCCAGCTCACCAACAGGGTTAACCTACGAGCAGTACTTC. This sequence encodes CASSPTGLTYEQYF.

V gene TRBV5-5 combines with J gene TRBJ1-5, with D possibly matching TRBD1 (5 bases). The CDR3 has 14 amino acids. Per the germline V gene, CDR1 is SGHKS and CDR2 is YYEKEE (reference sequence). Trimming removed 4 bases from V and 9 bases from J, with 17 bases in between. The CDR3 spells CASSLRQTRSPQHF. DNA for the CDR3: TGTGCCAGCAGCCTAAGACAGACCAGGTCGCCCCAGCATTTT. Using reference TRBV5-5 and TRBJ1-5 for the parts outside the CDR3, the full variable domain is DAGVTQSPTHLIKTRGQQVTLRCSPISGHKSVSWYQQVLGQGPQFIFQYYEKEERGRGNFPDRFSARQFPNYSSELNVNALLLGDSALYLCASSLRQTRSPQHFGDGTRLSIL.

This chain joins TRBV7-2 and TRBJ1-6; 9 bases fit TRBD1. Unmatched junction bases numbered 3, after V lost 8 bases and J lost 4 bases. This CDR3 is built from 14 residues. Germline-derived CDR1 and CDR2 are SGHTA and FQGNSA. The CDR3: CASGTGLYNSPLHF. The CDR3 DNA follows: TGTGCCAGCGGGACAGGGCTATATAATTCACCCCTCCACTTT.

The V call is TRBV7-9, the J call TRBJ2-3; no definite D call. V shed 3 bases and J shed 0 bases, with 7 bases lying between them. CDR1 and CDR2 from the germline V gene are SEHNR and FQNEAQ (reference sequence). The CDR3 sequence is 14 residues long. The CDR3 reads CASSFVTSTDTQYF. The CDR3 bases are TGTGCCAGCAGCTTTGTTACTAGCACAGATACGCAGTATTTT.

V is TRBV11-3 and J is TRBJ2-1, with 8 bases identical to TRBD2. With 5 bases clipped from V and 1 base from J, the junction kept 7 bases outside the gene matches. CDR1 is SGHNT, CDR2 YENEEA, per germline. The CDR3 is 16 residues long. CDR3 nucleotide sequence: TGTGCCAGCAGCCCCACGGGGGGGAGGTCCTACAATGAGCAGTTCTTC. It is translated as CASSPTGGRSYNEQFF.

V is TRBV7-9 and J is TRBJ2-3; D is unresolved. Germline V CDR1 and CDR2: SEHNR, FQNEAQ (reference sequence). This CDR3 has 13 amino acids. The V and J ends lost 5 bases and 0 bases respectively, with 6 bases between them. The CDR3 region is CASSPPSTDTQYF. Written as DNA, the CDR3 is TGTGCCAGCAGCCCCCCGAGCACAGATACGCAGTATTTT.

DNA of the CDR3: TGCAGCGTTGTAGTCCAGCGTAGCACAGATACGCAGTATTTT. Translation gives CSVVVQRSTDTQYF. The genes are TRBV29-1 and TRBJ2-3; unclear D gene. The CDR3 length is 14 residues. In germline, CDR1 is SQVTM, CDR2 ANQGSEA. V was pared by 4 bases and J by 0 bases, with 11 bases between.

In its sample, this clone was seen a few times. The J gene is TRBJ1-2, the V gene TRBV7-9; TRBD1 agrees at 8 bases. Germline values: CDR1 SEHNR, CDR2 FQNEAQ (reference sequence). The CDR3 has 13 amino acids. J lost 4 bases, V lost 3 bases, and 1 base had no gene match. CDR3 coding DNA: TGTGCCAGCAGCTTCGGGACAGGCTATGGCTACACCTTC. This sequence encodes CASSFGTGYGYTF.

The J gene is TRBJ2-4, the V gene TRBV28; a possible D gene is TRBD1 (6 bases). The CDR3 sequence is 15 residues long. Germline values: CDR1 MDHEN, CDR2 SYDVKM. Trimming stripped 3 bases from V and 4 bases from J, with 13 bases between. This CDR3 reads CASSLPTGIKNIQYF. The CDR3 nucleotides read TGTGCCAGCAGTTTGCCCACAGGGATTAAAAACATTCAGTACTTC.

The chain carries TRBV6-6 and TRBJ2-3, with 8 bases matching TRBD2. The CDR3 is 15 residues long. In germline, CDR1 is MNHNY, CDR2 SVGAGI (reference sequence). Trimming at V came to 6 bases and at J to 5 bases, leaving 10 bases not matched to a gene. CDR3 in DNA: TGTGCCAGCAGAAACTCGGGGGGGCCGGAAGATACGCAGTATTTT. This sequence encodes CASRNSGGPEDTQYF.

V is TRBV6-8 and J is TRBJ2-1, with 12 nucleotides matching TRBD2. The V gene end was trimmed by 5 bases and the J gene end by 0 bases; junction bases not matched to a gene: 26. The CDR3 loop spans 24 amino acids. In germline, CDR1 is MNHGY, CDR2 SAAAGT. The DNA for the CDR3 is TGTGCCAGCAGTCCGAACCCGACTAGCGGGAGACGGAGTGAGGGGCCTAGCTCCTACAATGAGCAGTTCTTC. Translation: CASSPNPTSGRRSEGPSSYNEQFF.

This chain connects TRBV9 to TRBJ2-1, with D hard to call. The germline V and J ends were trimmed by 2 bases and 6 bases, with 12 bases remaining between them. The CDR3 extends over 14 amino acids. CDR1 and CDR2 from the germline V gene are SGDLS and YYNGEE. The CDR3 bases are TGTGCCAGCAGCGTTAGCCCGAGTCTCAATGAGCAGTTCTTC. It translates to CASSVSPSLNEQFF.

The rearrangement links TRBV5-6 to TRBJ1-4; maybe TRBD1 (5 bases). The V end lost 0 bases, the J end lost 5 bases, and 11 bases lay between the germline ends. Germline V gene lookup returns CDR1 SGHDT and CDR2 YYEEEE. This CDR3 contains 15 residues. The CDR3 DNA reads TGTGCCAGCAGCTTGGCCGCGACAGCCAATGAAAAACTGTTTTTT. This gives the protein CASSLAATANEKLFF.

The CDR3: CASRVGVANSPLHF. The CDR3 DNA sequence: TGTGCCAGCAGGGTGGGTGTAGCAAATTCACCCCTCCACTTT. The chain combines TRBV28 with TRBJ1-6, with D unclear. V lost 6 bases, J lost 7 bases, and 13 bases lay in between. CDR1 and CDR2 from the germline V gene are MDHEN and SYDVKM. The CDR3 consists of 14 residues.

This chain links TRBV6-5 with TRBJ1-1, with 9 bases that match TRBD1. The length of the CDR3 is 14 residues. Losses at the gene ends were 6 bases for V and 5 bases for J; bases not matched to a gene: 7. Germline V gene lookup returns CDR1 MNHEY and CDR2 SVGAGI. CDR3 nucleotides: TGTGCCAGCAGCATACAGGGGGCGCAAACTGAAGCTTTCTTT. It codes for CASSIQGAQTEAFF.